This TCR beta chain was obtained from a study of T cell responses to AZD1222 COVID-19 vaccine. Points from the study as a whole: Spike-spanning, vaccine-associated CD4 TCRs were dominant at 160-218 and 743-854. Targets within unmutated variant regions were reportedly found for nearly half of spike-specific TCRs.

The table came from immunoSEQ multiplex PCR; TCRdb's copy has only in-frame clones and leaves some out. In the table there are about 130,000 clones, about nine tenths of which are singletons. Worth noting for this clone: Its antigen is as yet unknown.

Germline loops: CDR1 SGHVS, CDR2 FQNEAQ. Trimming removed 6 bases from V and 1 base from J, with 13 bases in between. This CDR3 contains 14 residues. The sequence came from an adult in good health. Sequencing was performed on peripheral blood, taken on day 0 of AZD1222 vaccination. The rearrangement links TRBV7-8 to TRBJ2-7; the D gene is possibly TRBD2 (7 bases). The DNA of the CDR3 is TGTGCCAGCAGTCCTAGGGGGGGTTCCTACGAGCAGTACTTC. Encoded protein: CASSPRGGSYEQYF.